In this sample, the clone carrying this T cell receptor beta chain turned up many times. Its antigen is unidentified. Alongside a J-beta primer mix, a sample-barcoded 5' primer served in a second PCR lasting roughly 7 to 11 cycles. Samples each returned at least 2.5 million CDR3-containing paired-end reads. TCRdb called the 5' RACE reads again in MiXCR, with one record for every CDR3 protein. This sample has approximately 810,000 distinct CDR3 sequences, with around 30% found just once. This CDR3 is built from 16 residues. CDR1 is SGHVS and CDR2 is FQNEAQ in the germline V gene. Trimming cost V 0 bases and J 3 bases, with 12 bases left between them. This record comes from a study of blood T cells in healthy people across ages. Study-level findings and limits: The study found TCR beta diversity correlated strongly with naive T cell percentage. Investigators viewed diversity estimates from one million T cells as underestimates, the study reported.

The sequencing input was blood. The sequence came from an elderly woman in good health. V gene TRBV7-8 combines with J gene TRBJ1-5, with no clear D. The CDR3 here is CASSLALWPINQPQHF. In DNA, the CDR3 is TGTGCCAGCAGCTTAGCATTGTGGCCGATCAATCAGCCCCAGCATTTT. The full variable domain, rest sourced from reference TRBV7-8 and TRBJ1-5, is GAGVSQSPRYKVAKRGQDVALRCDPISGHVSLFWYQQALGQGPEFLTYFQNEAQLDKSGLPSDRFFAERPEGSVSTLKIQRTQQEDSAVYLCASSLALWPINQPQHFGDGTRLSIL.